These 17 T cell receptor beta chains originate from one sample sequenced in a study of blood T cell repertoires in COVID-19. Generated by immunoSEQ multiplex PCR, the TCRdb table keeps only in-frame clones and is missing some. In the table there are some 130,000 clones, about 89% of which are singletons. Source material: peripheral blood. These receptor sequences come from an older woman with COVID-19, enrolled during active disease.

The rearrangement links TRBV9 to TRBJ1-3, with D possibly being TRBD1 (6 bases). The V gene lost 4 bases and the J gene lost 4 bases, with 15 bases spanning the gap. The CDR3 contains 15 residues. The germline gives CDR1 SGDLS, CDR2 YYNGEE. The DNA for the CDR3 is TGTGCCAGCAGCCCTCTACAGGGCCCGGGAAACACCATATATTTT. Amino acid sequence: CASSPLQGPGNTIYF.

The chain has TRBV2 and TRBJ2-3; 9 bases agree with TRBD2. J gave up 1 base and V 6 bases, and 5 bases lay outside the gene matches. The CDR3 contains 15 residues. Per germline, CDR1 SNHLY and CDR2 FYNNEI. The CDR3 loop is CASSWASGGTDTQYF. The CDR3 nucleotides are TGTGCCAGCAGCTGGGCTAGCGGGGGCACAGATACGCAGTATTTT.

Of note for this clone: Just one base apart from a much larger clone, this may be a read error. J is TRBJ1-2 and V is TRBV3-1 (or the pseudogene TRBV3-2); 8 nucleotides match TRBD1. CDR1 and CDR2 from the germline V gene are LGHDT and YNNKEL (reference sequence). The CDR3 is 13 residues long. V lost 4 bases to trimming and J lost 4 bases; unmatched junction nucleotides: 2. This CDR3 reads CASSPTGAYGYTF. In DNA, the CDR3 is TGTGCCAGCAGCCCGACAGGGGCCTATGGCTACACCTTC.

The chain carries TRBV12-3 or TRBV12-4 and TRBJ1-2; D remains ambiguous. This CDR3 is built from 13 residues. Trimming removed 2 bases from V and 2 bases from J, with 6 bases in between. CDR3 sequence (DNA): TGTGCCAGCAGTTTAACGCAGAACTATGGCTACACCTTC. Translation: CASSLTQNYGYTF.

This clone was seen once. The CDR3 DNA reads TGTGCCAGCACCGGGGGGGTCTTACAGTCACCCCTCCACTTT. Encoded protein: CASTGGVLQSPLHF. The chain combines TRBV2 with TRBJ1-6; maybe TRBD1 (5 bases). This CDR3 is 14 amino acids long. The germline CDR1 and CDR2 sequences are SNHLY and FYNNEI. V lost 7 bases and J 10 bases, leaving 17 bases between the germline ends. The variable domain in full, with the rest retrieved from reference TRBV2 and TRBJ1-6, is EPEVTQTPSHQVTQMGQEVILRCVPISNHLYFYWYRQILGQKVEFLVSFYNNEISEKSEIFDDQFSVERPDGSNFTLKIRSTKLEDSAMYFCASTGGVLQSPLHFGNGTRLTVT.

The chain uses TRBV16 and TRBJ1-1; tentatively, D is TRBD1 (6 bases). This CDR3 has 15 amino acids. The V gene's germline CDR1 is KGHSY and CDR2 FQNENV. Trimming took 1 base from V and 2 from J, leaving 11 bases between them. CDR3 coding DNA: TGTGCCAGCAGCCAATTACAGGGTTTAAACACTGAAGCTTTCTTT. Translation: CASSQLQGLNTEAFF.

The chain uses TRBV10-3 and TRBJ2-3; 10 bases line up with TRBD1. V lost 4 bases, J lost 2 bases, and 12 bases stayed unmatched. Germline CDR1 is ENHRY and CDR2 is SYGVKD. The CDR3 is made up of 18 amino acids. The CDR3 nucleotides are TGTGCCATCAGTGGGACAGGGGGTCAAGACTTAGCCACAGATACGCAGTATTTT. This gives the protein CAISGTGGQDLATDTQYF.

This chain uses TRBV28 with TRBJ1-6; D perhaps matches TRBD1 (6 bases). The CDR3 has 17 amino acids. Germline assignment: CDR1 MDHEN and CDR2 SYDVKM. V was trimmed by 1 base and J by 2 bases, leaving 12 bases between them. The CDR3: CASSLSGGGPYNSPLHF. CDR3 nucleotides: TGTGCCAGCAGTTTATCTGGCGGGGGGCCCTATAATTCACCCCTCCACTTT.

J is TRBJ2-7 and V is TRBV5-4; tentatively, D is TRBD1 (6 bases). The CDR3 consists of 15 residues. Trimming stripped 0 bases from V and 3 bases from J, with 13 bases between. Germline values: CDR1 SGHNT, CDR2 YYREEE (reference sequence). In DNA, the CDR3 is TGTGCCAGCAGCTTGGAGCTGGGGGCGGTCTACGAGCAGTACTTC. Its translation is CASSLELGAVYEQYF.

The gene calls are TRBV28 and TRBJ1-6, with D possibly matching TRBD1 (6 bases). The ends were cut back, 5 bases at V and 5 bases at J, with 10 bases in the middle. CDR1 MDHEN and CDR2 SYDVKM come from the germline V gene. CDR3 size: 14 residues. CDR3 sequence reads: CASSLYRDNSPLHF. The CDR3, as DNA: TGTGCCAGCAGTCTGTACAGGGATAATTCACCCCTCCACTTT.

The genes are TRBV10-2 and TRBJ2-3, with 8 bases lining up with TRBD2. CDR1 is WSHSY, CDR2 SAAADI, per germline. Trimming cost V 4 bases and J 4 bases; bases outside gene matches: 10. The CDR3 has 16 amino acids. The DNA of the CDR3 is TGCGCCAGCAGTGTCGCTACGGGGGGGGTCGCAGATACGCAGTATTTT. This translates into CASSVATGGVADTQYF.

In its sample, this clone was seen once. The chain couples TRBV5-1 to TRBJ2-3; tentative D call: TRBD1 (6 bases). CDR1 SGHRS and CDR2 YFSETQ come from the germline V gene. This CDR3 comprises 16 residues. Trimming left V 3 bases short and J 4 bases short, with 18 bases between. The CDR3 protein is CASSWDTPSRADTQYF. DNA for the CDR3: TGCGCCAGCAGCTGGGACACCCCCTCTAGGGCAGATACGCAGTATTTT.

This clone was found once. The V and J genes are TRBV9 and TRBJ2-2, with 7 nucleotides matching TRBD2. The CDR3 is made up of 14 amino acids. Germline loops: CDR1 SGDLS, CDR2 YYNGEE. With V trimmed by 5 bases and J by 7 bases, 8 bases remained unmatched. The CDR3 loop reads CASRVTSAGGELFF. As DNA, the CDR3 is TGTGCCAGCAGGGTCACTAGCGCGGGCGGGGAGCTGTTTTTT.

CDR3 in DNA: TGTGCCAGCAGCCCTCGGACGGACAGCTATGGCTACACCTTC. Translated, it gives CASSPRTDSYGYTF. The chain joins TRBV11-2 to TRBJ1-2, with D perhaps matching TRBD1 (6 bases). Germline lookup yields CDR1 SGHAT and CDR2 FQNNGV. The V end lost 5 bases, the J end lost 4 bases, and 14 bases lay between the germline ends. The length of the CDR3 is 14 residues.

The gene calls are TRBV28 and TRBJ2-1; D uncertain. CDR3 length equals 11 residues. The V and J ends lost 5 bases and 5 bases respectively, with 4 bases between them. The germline CDR1 and CDR2 sequences are MDHEN and SYDVKM. CDR3 bases: TGTGCCAGCAGTCGAGACAATGAGCAGTTCTTC. Protein sequence: CASSRDNEQFF.

The V gene is TRBV27, the J gene TRBJ1-2, with TRBD1 as a possible D gene (6 bases). The CDR3 totals 15 residues. Germline V gene data show CDR1 as MNHEY and CDR2 as SMNVEV (reference sequence). Trimming left V 4 bases short and J 3 bases short, with 15 bases between. CDR3 in DNA: TGTGCCAGCAGTTCGGGACAAAGATTCGACTATGGCTACACCTTC. Translation gives CASSSGQRFDYGYTF.

The chain has TRBV28 and TRBJ2-7; D remains unclear. Germline values: CDR1 MDHEN, CDR2 SYDVKM. V gave up 6 bases and J gave up 3 bases, with 18 bases separating them. The CDR3 is 15 amino acids. The CDR3 DNA sequence: TGTGCCAGCAGAGAAAGTACCCCAGGATACTACGAGCAGTACTTC. Its protein is CASRESTPGYYEQYF. Supplemented by reference TRBV28 and TRBJ2-7, the full variable domain reads DVKVTQSSRYLVKRTGEKVFLECVQDMDHENMFWYRQDPGLGLRLIYFSYDVKMKEKGDIPEGYSVSREKKERFSLILESASTNQTSMYLCASRESTPGYYEQYFGPGTRLTVT.